Described below is a single T cell receptor beta chain sequence and its context. Its matching antigen is unknown. The sample is drawn from a study of a mutant IDH1 vaccine in newly diagnosed glioma. For the study at large: Initiation of the vaccine course occurred 4-6 weeks after radiotherapy alone, or alongside temozolomide cycles. Patients previously underwent radiotherapy, temozolomide, or both, and most underwent both. The study held visit V12 at week 35 and visit V13 at week 47.

The V gene lost 8 bases and the J gene lost 1 base, with 15 bases spanning the gap. The CDR3 is 15 amino acids. In germline, CDR1 is LNHDA, CDR2 SQIVND (reference sequence). Study outcomes and limitations: Researchers report vaccine-induced immune responses in 93.3% of patients.

Assay: immunoSEQ multiplex PCR; the TCRdb copy retains only in-frame clones and omits some. Found here are tens of thousands of clones, under 90% of them singletons; the top ten hold about 4.6%. Sample time point: week 35, safety follow-up. With topical imiquimod, each dose of the vaccine consisted of 300 ug of mutant IDH1 20-mer peptide. This chain uses TRBV19 with TRBJ1-5; D may be TRBD1 (6 bases). The origin of this receptor is a man aged 30 to 39 with glioma. The material sequenced was PBMCs, taken from a glioma patient whose treatment included an IDH1 peptide vaccine. DNA for the CDR3: TGTGCCAGTCTTGGAGGGGGGGGCAGCAATCAGCCCCAGCATTTT. It is translated as CASLGGGGSNQPQHF.